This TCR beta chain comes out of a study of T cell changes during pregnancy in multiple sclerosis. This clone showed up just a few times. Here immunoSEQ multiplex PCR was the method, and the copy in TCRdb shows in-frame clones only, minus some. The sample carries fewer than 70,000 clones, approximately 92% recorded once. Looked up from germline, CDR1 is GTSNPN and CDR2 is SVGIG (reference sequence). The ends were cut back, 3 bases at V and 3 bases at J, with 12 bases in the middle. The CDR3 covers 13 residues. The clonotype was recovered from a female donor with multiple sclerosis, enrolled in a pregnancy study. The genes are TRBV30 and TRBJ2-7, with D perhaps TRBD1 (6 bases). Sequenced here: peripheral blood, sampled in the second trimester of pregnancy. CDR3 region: CAWSWGQNYEQYF. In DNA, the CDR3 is TGTGCCTGGAGCTGGGGGCAGAACTACGAGCAGTACTTC.